The 7 T cell receptor beta chains reported below all come from one sample, sequenced in a study of cytomegalovirus exposure and HLA in healthy donors. The study ran its PCR with 60 Vbeta and 13 Jbeta primers. Sequenced by immunoSEQ multiplex PCR; TCRdb stores in-frame clones only, minus some. The sample includes approximately 110,000 clones, 60% to 85% seen only once; the top ten take over 5%. Sequenced input: PBMCs. Every receptor here comes from a female donor in good health and CMV-seropositive.

V usage is TRBV28 and J usage is TRBJ2-3; 11 positions agree with TRBD2. The CDR3 is 16 residues long. J was trimmed by 4 bases and V by 3 bases; bases with no gene match: 6. Germline V gene sequence: CDR1 MDHEN, CDR2 SYDVKM. The CDR3 DNA reads TGTGCCAGCAGTTTTGTGGGACTAGCGGCTCCAGATACGCAGTATTTT. Its protein product is CASSFVGLAAPDTQYF.

The V and J genes are TRBV28 and TRBJ2-3; TRBD2 aligns across 14 bases. The CDR3 consists of 21 residues. Germline V gives CDR1 MDHEN, CDR2 SYDVKM. J lost 0 bases, V lost 8 bases, and 19 bases had no gene match. The CDR3 nucleotides are TGTGCCAGCCGAGCATTTGGGACTAGCGGGAGCGCAATAGGGAGCACAGATACGCAGTATTTT. This sequence encodes CASRAFGTSGSAIGSTDTQYF.

V gene TRBV5-1 combines with J gene TRBJ1-1; D is ambiguous. Trimming left V 1 base short and J 5 bases short, with 9 bases between. CDR1 and CDR2 from the germline V gene are SGHRS and YFSETQ. There are 13 residues in the CDR3. The CDR3 DNA sequence: TGCGCCAGCAGCTTGTATAGGGAGACTGAAGCTTTCTTT. It translates to CASSLYRETEAFF.

J is TRBJ2-2 and V is TRBV2; D not certain. The CDR3 runs 16 residues. The V end lost 7 bases, the J end lost 4 bases, and 19 bases lay between the germline ends. The V gene's germline CDR1 is SNHLY and CDR2 FYNNEI. The CDR3: CASKPGGPSGTGELFF. CDR3 coding DNA: TGTGCCAGCAAACCAGGTGGGCCTTCCGGCACCGGGGAGCTGTTTTTT.

V is TRBV11-2 and J is TRBJ2-7; 8 bases line up with TRBD1. CDR1 and CDR2 from the germline V gene are SGHAT and FQNNGV. Trimming at V came to 5 bases and at J to 2 bases, leaving 5 bases not matched to a gene. CDR3 size: 14 residues. The CDR3 bases are TGTGCCAGCAGCCCCACAGGGGGAACCTACGAGCAGTACTTC. Translation gives CASSPTGGTYEQYF.

V and J are TRBV4-1 and TRBJ2-7; maybe TRBD2 (5 bases). The CDR3 loop spans 13 amino acids. The V and J ends lost 1 base and 7 bases respectively, with 11 bases between them. Germline V gene sequence: CDR1 MGHRA, CDR2 YSYEKL. The DNA of the CDR3 is TGCGCCAGCAGCCAAGGAGGGATAAGGGAGCAGTACTTC. Translation gives CASSQGGIREQYF.

CDR3 DNA: TGTGCCAGCAGTCCAACAACAGACAACTATGGCTACACCTTC. It encodes CASSPTTDNYGYTF. The rearrangement joins TRBV5-5 to TRBJ1-2, with D unclear. The CDR3 has 14 amino acids. Per the germline V gene, CDR1 is SGHKS and CDR2 is YYEKEE (reference sequence). V lost 5 bases, J lost 2 bases, and 13 bases lay in between.